The present entry profiles one TCR beta chain with its context. No cognate antigen has been identified for it. Qualities for individual bases were not recorded, and no much larger clone is one base off. The T-cell fraction in tumor and uninvolved lung tissue was obtained from TCR sequencing using the immunoSEQ assay. The original methods were these. For survival analysis, patients were divided into high (upper tertile) and low (lower two tertiles) T-cell fraction groups, which were compared by log-rank test. Paired tumor versus uninvolved lung differences in T-cell fraction were tested with a signed-rank test. Sourced from immuneACCESS, this table was stored by TCRdb with only in-frame sequences that have V and J called. A share of the clones is absent; for the studies checked, an unresolved V gene accounts for under half, and the remainder has no known explanation. The V and J calls and clone size were taken over from that table, and D and trimming were inferred from the DNA. The sample profile shows 15,000 to 20,000 clones; around 81% of them were found once. The ten largest clones represent about 9.4% of the sample.

The data derive from a study of tumor-infiltrating lymphocytes in localized non-small cell lung cancer listed by TCRdb under 2021. Study-wide context: Patients whose samples were collected after neoadjuvant chemotherapy, as well as both smokers and never-smokers and several histologies, were included in the cohort. TCR sequencing was one of several integrated assays, alongside flow cytometry, multiplex immunofluorescence, RNA-seq, exome sequencing and proteomics, applied to the same patients. Each patient provided resected tumor tissue plus uninvolved lung tissue from the same patient, with the uninvolved lung tissue described as non-adjacent to the tumor. The overall ICON cohort was composed of roughly 150 surgical patients with localized non-small cell lung cancer whose tumors were resected. A total of approximately 50 patients were part of the paired comparison of immunoSEQ T-cell fraction between tumor and uninvolved lung.

What the work shows at the level of the full study, not this receptor alone: No difference in TCR-derived T-cell fraction was observed between the flow cytometry-defined immunotypes IM1 (good prognosis) and IM2 (poor prognosis). Higher T cell infiltration in tumors than in uninvolved lung tissue was supported by TCRbeta sequencing, consistent with immunofluorescence CD3 counts. Different pieces of the same tissue were used for different assays, so technical variation could not be separated from intratumor heterogeneity. Assay coverage differed among patients according to how much tissue was available, so only a subset of the cohort had TCR sequencing.

Enrollment in ICON was initiated in 2016, and the last patient was enrolled in late 2018. Fresh tumor and matched uninvolved tissue for in-depth immune analyses, including TCR sequencing, were collected from a subcohort of 65 to 80 patients. DNA for TCR sequencing was isolated from bulk tissue, and no cell sorting was done. Trimming accounts for 5 bases at V and 7 bases at J, while the number of junction bases matched to no gene is 2. From a lookup of the germline V gene (reference sequence), CDR1 and CDR2 are LNHDA and SQIVND. Its CDR3 holds 12 amino acids, cysteine through phenylalanine. Kept here is only the CDR3 DNA, which spans 36 bases and is read in frame from base 1.

Sample: uninvolved lung tissue not adjacent to the tumor. The V gene is TRBV19 and the J gene is TRBJ2-1; the central 7 bases match TRBD1. This receptor was taken from a human donor with non-small cell lung cancer. The CDR3 has the sequence CASSDRANEQFF. In nucleotide form, the sequence is TGTGCCAGTAGTGACAGGGCGAATGAGCAGTTCTTC.